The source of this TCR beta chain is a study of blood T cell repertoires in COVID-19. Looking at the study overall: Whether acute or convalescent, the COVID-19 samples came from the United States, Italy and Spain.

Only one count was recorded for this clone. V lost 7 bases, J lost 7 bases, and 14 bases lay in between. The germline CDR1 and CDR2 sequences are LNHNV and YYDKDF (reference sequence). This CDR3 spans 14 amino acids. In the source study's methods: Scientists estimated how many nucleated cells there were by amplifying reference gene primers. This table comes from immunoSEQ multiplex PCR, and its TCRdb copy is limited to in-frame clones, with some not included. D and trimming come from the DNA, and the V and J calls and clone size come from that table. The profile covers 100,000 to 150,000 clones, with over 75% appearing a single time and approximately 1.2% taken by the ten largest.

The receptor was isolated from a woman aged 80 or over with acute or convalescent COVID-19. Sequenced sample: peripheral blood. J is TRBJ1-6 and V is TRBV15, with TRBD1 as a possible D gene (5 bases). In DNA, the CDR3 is TGTGCCACCACCCTGGGGGGACCGAATTCACCCCTCCACTTT. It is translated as CATTLGGPNSPLHF. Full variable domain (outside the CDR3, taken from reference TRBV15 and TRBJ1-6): DAMVIQNPRYQVTQFGKPVTLSCSQTLNHNVMYWYQQKSSQAPKLLFHYYDKDFNNEADTPDNFQSRRPNTSFCFLDIRSPGLGDTAMYLCATTLGGPNSPLHFGNGTRLTVT.